This T cell receptor (beta chain) came from a study of shared clonotypes between healthy human individuals. Study-level background: Each donor's CD8 memory used one plate, CD8 naive two, each CD4 subset three.

Naive CD8 cells, CD45RO-negative and positively selected for CCR7, excluded terminally differentiated effector memory CD45RA+ cells. Assay execution proceeded at the deep level. Produced via immunoSEQ multiplex PCR; TCRdb's table is partial and in-frame only. The profile shows about 2 million clones, 85% to 95% of them singletons. Study observations and caveats: Rarefaction revealed incomplete sorted-subset sequencing despite large depth.

As regards this clone: Its antigen is unknown.

The CDR3 totals 14 residues. The V end was cut by 4 bases, the J end by 4 bases, with 8 bases between. CDR1 is MNHEY, CDR2 SMNVEV, per germline (reference sequence). This chain joins TRBV27 and TRBJ2-6; D remains ambiguous. The sequence was collected from a man aged 18 to 30 in good health. The sample comprised naive CD8+ T cells sorted from blood. The CDR3 region has the DNA TGTGCCAGCAGTTCGCTCGGGGGGGCCAACGTCCTGACTTTC. Amino acids: CASSSLGGANVLTF.